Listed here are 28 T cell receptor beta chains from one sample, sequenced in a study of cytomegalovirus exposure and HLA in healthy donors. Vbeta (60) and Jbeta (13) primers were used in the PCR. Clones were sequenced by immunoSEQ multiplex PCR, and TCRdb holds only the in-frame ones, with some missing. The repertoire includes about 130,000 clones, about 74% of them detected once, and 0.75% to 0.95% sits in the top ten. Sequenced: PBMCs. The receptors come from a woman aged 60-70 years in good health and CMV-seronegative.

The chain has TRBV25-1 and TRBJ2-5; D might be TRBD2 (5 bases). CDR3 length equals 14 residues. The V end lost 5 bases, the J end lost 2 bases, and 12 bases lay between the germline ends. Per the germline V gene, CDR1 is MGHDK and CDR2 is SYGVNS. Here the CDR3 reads CASSFAGGQETQYF. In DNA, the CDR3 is TGTGCCAGCAGTTTTGCGGGCGGACAAGAGACCCAGTACTTC.

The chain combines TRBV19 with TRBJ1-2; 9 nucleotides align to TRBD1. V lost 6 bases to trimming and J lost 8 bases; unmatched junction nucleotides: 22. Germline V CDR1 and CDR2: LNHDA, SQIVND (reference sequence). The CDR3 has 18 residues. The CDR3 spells CASSPGGGQGRFYTGYTF. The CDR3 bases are TGTGCCAGTAGCCCCGGAGGGGGACAGGGACGCTTCTACACAGGCTACACCTTC.

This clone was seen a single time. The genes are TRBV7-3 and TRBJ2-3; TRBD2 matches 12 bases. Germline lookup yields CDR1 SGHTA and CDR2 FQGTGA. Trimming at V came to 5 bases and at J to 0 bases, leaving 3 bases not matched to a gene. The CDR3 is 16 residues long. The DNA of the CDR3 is TGTGCCAGCAGCGTAGGGACTAGCGGGAGCACAGATACGCAGTATTTT. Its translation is CASSVGTSGSTDTQYF.

For the CDR3, the DNA is TGTGCCAGCAGGGGGGACACTTTTAACTATGGCTACACCTTC. This sequence encodes CASRGDTFNYGYTF. V is TRBV28 and J is TRBJ1-2, with D possibly TRBD1 on 6 matching bases. The CDR3 has 14 amino acids. V lost 6 bases to trimming and J lost 1 base, with 12 bases between them. CDR1 and CDR2 (germline): MDHEN, SYDVKM.

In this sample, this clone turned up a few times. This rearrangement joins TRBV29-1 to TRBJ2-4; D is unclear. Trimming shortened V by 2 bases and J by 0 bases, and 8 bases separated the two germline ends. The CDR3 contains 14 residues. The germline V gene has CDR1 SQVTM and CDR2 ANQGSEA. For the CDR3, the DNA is TGCAGCGTTGAATTTGGGCTAGCCAAAAACATTCAGTACTTC. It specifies CSVEFGLAKNIQYF.

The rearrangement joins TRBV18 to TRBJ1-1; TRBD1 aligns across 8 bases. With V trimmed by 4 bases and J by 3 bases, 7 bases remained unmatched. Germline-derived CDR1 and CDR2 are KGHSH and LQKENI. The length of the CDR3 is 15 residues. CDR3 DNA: TGTGCCAGCTCACAAGTGACAGGGGCGGACACTGAAGCTTTCTTT. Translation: CASSQVTGADTEAFF. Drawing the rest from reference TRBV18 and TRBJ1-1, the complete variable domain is NAGVMQNPRHLVRRRGQEARLRCSPMKGHSHVYWYRQLPEEGLKFMVYLQKENIIDESGMPKERFSAEFPKEGPSILRIQQVVRGDSAAYFCASSQVTGADTEAFFGQGTRLTVV.

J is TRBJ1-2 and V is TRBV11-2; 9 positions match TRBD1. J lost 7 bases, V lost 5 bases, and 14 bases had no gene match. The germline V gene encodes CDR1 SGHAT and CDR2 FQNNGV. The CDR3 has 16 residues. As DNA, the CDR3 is TGTGCCAGCAGCACACACCGGGACAGGGAGGTATGTGGCTACACCTTC. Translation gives CASSTHRDREVCGYTF.

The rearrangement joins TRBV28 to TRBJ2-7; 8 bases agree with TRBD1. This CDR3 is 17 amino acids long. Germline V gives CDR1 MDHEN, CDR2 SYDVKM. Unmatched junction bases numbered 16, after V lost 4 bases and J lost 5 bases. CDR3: CASSSDIWTGLQDEQYF. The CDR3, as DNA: TGTGCCAGCAGTTCCGACATCTGGACAGGGCTTCAGGACGAGCAGTACTTC.

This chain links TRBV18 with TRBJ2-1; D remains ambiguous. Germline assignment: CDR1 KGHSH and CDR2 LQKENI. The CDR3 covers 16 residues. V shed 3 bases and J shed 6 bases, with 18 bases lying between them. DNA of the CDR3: TGTGCCAGCTCACCTCTTACGAGGCTATCTCCCAATGAGCAGTTCTTC. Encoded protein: CASSPLTRLSPNEQFF.

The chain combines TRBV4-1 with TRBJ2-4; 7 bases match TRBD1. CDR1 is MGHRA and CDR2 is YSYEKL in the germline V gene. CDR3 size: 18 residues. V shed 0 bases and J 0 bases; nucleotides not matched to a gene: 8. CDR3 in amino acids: CASSQDSRDRVAKNIQYF. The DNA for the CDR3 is TGCGCCAGCAGCCAAGACTCACGGGACAGAGTAGCCAAAAACATTCAGTACTTC.

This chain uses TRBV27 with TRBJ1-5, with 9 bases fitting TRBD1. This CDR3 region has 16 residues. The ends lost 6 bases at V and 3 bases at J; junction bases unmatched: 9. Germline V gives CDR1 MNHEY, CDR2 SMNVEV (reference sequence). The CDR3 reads CASSDYLQGANQPQHF. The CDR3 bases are TGTGCCAGCAGCGACTATCTACAGGGGGCCAATCAGCCCCAGCATTTT.

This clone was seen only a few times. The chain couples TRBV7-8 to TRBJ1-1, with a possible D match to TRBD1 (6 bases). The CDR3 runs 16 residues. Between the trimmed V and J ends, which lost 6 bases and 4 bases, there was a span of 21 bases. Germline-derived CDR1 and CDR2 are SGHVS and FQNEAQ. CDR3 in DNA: TGTGCCAGCAGTCATAGGGGGGGTGGACCTCTCACTGAAGCTTTCTTT. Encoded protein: CASSHRGGGPLTEAFF.

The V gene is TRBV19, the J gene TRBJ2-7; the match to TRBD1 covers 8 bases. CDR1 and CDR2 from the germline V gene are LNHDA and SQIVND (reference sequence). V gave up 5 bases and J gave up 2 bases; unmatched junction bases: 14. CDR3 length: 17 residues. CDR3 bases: TGTGCCAGTAGTTCGGACCCCCAGGGGGCGGAAGCCTACGAGCAGTACTTC. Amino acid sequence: CASSSDPQGAEAYEQYF.

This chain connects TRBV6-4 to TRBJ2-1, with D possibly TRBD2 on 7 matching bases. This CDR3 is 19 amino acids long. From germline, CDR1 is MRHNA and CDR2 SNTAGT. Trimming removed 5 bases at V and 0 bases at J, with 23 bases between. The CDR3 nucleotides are TGTGCCAGCAGTCGCGGGGGCGCATCCTCCTTGAGCTCCTACAATGAGCAGTTCTTC. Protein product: CASSRGGASSLSSYNEQFF.

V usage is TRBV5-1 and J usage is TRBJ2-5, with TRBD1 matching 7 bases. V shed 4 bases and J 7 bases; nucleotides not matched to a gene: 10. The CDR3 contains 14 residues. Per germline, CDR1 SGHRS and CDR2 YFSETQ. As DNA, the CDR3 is TGCGCCAGCAGCCTCGGGACAGCCCAGGGGACCCAGTACTTC. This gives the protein CASSLGTAQGTQYF.

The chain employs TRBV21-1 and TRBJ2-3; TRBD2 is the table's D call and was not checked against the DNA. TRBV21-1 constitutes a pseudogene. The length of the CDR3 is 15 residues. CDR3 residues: CASSKGEGGTDTQYF. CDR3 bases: TGTGCCAGCAGCAAAGGGGAGGGGGGCACAGATACGCAGTATTTT.

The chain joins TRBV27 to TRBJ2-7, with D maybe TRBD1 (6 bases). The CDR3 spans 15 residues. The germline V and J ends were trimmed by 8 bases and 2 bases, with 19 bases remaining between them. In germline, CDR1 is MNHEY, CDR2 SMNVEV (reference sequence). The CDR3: CASSREGEGAYEQYF. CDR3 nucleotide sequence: TGTGCCAGCTCTCGTGAGGGGGAAGGAGCCTACGAGCAGTACTTC.

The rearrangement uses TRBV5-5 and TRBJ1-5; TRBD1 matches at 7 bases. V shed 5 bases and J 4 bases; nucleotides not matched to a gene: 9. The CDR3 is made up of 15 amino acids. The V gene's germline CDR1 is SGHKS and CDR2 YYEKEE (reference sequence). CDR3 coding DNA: TGTGCCAGCAGTCGGGACAGCGCCTTTAATCAGCCCCAGCATTTT. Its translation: CASSRDSAFNQPQHF.

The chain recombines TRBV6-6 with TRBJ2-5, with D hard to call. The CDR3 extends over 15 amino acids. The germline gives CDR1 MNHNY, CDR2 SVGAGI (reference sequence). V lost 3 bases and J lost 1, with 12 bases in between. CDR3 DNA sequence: TGTGCCAGCAGTTATGGGCAGGCATCCCAAGAGACCCAGTACTTC. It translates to CASSYGQASQETQYF.

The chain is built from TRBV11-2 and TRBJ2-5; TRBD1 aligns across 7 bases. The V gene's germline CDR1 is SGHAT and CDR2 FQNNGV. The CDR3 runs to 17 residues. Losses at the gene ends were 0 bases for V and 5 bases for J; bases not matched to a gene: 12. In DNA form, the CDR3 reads TGTGCCAGCAGCTTAGAAGGGAAGAACAGGGGTGGTGAGACCCAGTACTTC. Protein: CASSLEGKNRGGETQYF.

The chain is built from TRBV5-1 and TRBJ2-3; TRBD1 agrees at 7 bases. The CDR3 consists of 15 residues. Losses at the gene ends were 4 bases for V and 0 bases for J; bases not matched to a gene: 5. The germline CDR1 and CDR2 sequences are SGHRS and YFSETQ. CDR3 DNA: TGCGCCAGCAGCCCCGGACAGGACAGCACAGATACGCAGTATTTT. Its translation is CASSPGQDSTDTQYF.

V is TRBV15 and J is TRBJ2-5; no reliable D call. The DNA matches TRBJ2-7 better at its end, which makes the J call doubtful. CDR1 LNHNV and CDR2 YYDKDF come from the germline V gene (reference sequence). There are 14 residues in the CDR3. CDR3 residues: CATSRQRKNYEQYF. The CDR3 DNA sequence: TGTGCCACCAGCAGGCAAAGGAAAAACTACGAGCAGTACTTC.

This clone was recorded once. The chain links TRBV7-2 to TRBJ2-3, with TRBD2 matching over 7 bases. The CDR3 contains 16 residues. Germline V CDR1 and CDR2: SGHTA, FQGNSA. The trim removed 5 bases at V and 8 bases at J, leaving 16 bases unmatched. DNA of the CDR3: TGTGCCAGCAGCGCTAGTTTGGGGGGGGTGCGGGCTACGCAGTATTTT. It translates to CASSASLGGVRATQYF.

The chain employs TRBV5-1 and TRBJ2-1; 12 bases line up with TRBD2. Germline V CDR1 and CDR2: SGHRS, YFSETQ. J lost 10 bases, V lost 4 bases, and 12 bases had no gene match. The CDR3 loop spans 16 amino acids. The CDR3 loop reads CASSVGLAGSLREQFF. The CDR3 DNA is TGCGCCAGCAGCGTCGGACTAGCGGGATCCCTAAGGGAGCAGTTCTTC.

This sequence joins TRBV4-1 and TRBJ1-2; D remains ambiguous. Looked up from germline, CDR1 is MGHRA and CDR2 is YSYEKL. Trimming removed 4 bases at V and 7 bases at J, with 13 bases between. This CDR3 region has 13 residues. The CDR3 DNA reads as TGCGCCAGCAGCCGCCTCGGGTTCTCTGGCTACACCTTC. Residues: CASSRLGFSGYTF.

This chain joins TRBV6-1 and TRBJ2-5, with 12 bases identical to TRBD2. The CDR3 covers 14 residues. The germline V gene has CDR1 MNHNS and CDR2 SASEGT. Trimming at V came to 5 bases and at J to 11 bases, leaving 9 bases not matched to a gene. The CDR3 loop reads CASSRLAGDREQYF. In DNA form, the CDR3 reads TGTGCCAGCAGTAGACTAGCGGGAGATCGGGAGCAGTACTTC.

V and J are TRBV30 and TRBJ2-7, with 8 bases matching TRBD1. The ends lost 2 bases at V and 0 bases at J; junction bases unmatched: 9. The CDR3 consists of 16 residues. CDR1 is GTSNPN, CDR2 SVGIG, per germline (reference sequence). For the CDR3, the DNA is TGTGCCTGGAGTCTTTCGGACAGGGCGATCTCCTACGAGCAGTACTTC. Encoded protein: CAWSLSDRAISYEQYF.

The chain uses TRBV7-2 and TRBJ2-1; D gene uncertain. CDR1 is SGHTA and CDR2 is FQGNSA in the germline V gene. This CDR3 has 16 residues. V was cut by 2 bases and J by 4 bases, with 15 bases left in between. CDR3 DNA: TGTGCCAGCAGCTTACTGGGCTTCCGGAATTACAATGAGCAGTTCTTC. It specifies CASSLLGFRNYNEQFF. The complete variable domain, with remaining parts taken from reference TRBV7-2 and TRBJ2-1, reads GAGVSQSPSNKVTEKGKDVELRCDPISGHTALYWYRQSLGQGLEFLIYFQGNSAPDKSGLPSDRFSAERTGGSVSTLTIQRTQQEDSAVYLCASSLLGFRNYNEQFFGPGTRLTVL.